Here is one T cell receptor (beta chain) with its context. As yet, its antigen is unknown. Method: immunoSEQ multiplex PCR; TCRdb's copy keeps in-frame clones and lacks some. The profile shows tens of thousands of clones, roughly 85% of them singletons. These data belong to a study of T cells in localized non-small cell lung cancer. Germline V lookup: CDR1 MNHNY, CDR2 SVGAGI (reference sequence). V shed 6 bases and J shed 3 bases, with 14 bases lying between them. There are 14 residues in the CDR3. The study's findings and limits: Because only a single region of the tumor was sequenced, heterogeneity remains possible. Those with higher blood T cell density had longer overall survival. Maximal T cell clonality occurred in uninvolved adjacent lung, with tumor ranking below it. Median detection of top 100 tumor clones in adjacent lung was around 59 clones.

The specimen comprised peripheral blood, sampled before any cancer treatment. The chain has TRBV6-6 and TRBJ2-5; D call uncertain. The sequence came from a woman aged 40 to 75 with stage I lung adenocarcinoma. CDR3 loop: CASSPNAGEETQYF. The DNA of the CDR3 is TGTGCCAGCAGCCCAAACGCAGGAGAAGAGACCCAGTACTTC.